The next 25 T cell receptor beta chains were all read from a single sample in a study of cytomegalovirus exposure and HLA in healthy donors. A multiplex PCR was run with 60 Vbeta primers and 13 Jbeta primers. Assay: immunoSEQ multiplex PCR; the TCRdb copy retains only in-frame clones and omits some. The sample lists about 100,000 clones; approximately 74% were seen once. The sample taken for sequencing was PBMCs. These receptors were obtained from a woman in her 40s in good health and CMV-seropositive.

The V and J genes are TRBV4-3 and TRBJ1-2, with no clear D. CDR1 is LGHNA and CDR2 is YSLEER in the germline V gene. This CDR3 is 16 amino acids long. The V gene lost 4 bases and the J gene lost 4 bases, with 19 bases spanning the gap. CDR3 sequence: CASSPGRQDSRYGYTF. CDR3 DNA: TGCGCCAGCAGCCCCGGAAGACAAGATTCGCGCTATGGCTACACCTTC.

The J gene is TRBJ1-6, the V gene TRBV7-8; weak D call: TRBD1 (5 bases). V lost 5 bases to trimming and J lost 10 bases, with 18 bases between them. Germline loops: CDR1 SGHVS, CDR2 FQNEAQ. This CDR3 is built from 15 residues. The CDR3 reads CASSRPQGRGSPLHF. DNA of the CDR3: TGTGCCAGCAGCCGCCCCCAGGGAAGGGGCTCACCCCTCCACTTT.

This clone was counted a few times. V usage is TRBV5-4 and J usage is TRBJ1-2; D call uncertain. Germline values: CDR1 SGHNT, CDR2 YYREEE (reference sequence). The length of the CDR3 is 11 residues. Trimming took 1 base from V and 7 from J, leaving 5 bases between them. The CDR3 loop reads CASSLSSGYTF. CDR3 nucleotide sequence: TGTGCCAGCAGCTTGTCGTCTGGCTACACCTTC.

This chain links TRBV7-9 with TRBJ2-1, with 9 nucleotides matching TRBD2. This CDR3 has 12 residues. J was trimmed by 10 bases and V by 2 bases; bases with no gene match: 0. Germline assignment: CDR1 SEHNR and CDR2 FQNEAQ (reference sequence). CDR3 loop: CASSLLAGEQFF. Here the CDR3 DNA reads TGTGCCAGCAGCTTACTAGCGGGGGAGCAGTTCTTC.

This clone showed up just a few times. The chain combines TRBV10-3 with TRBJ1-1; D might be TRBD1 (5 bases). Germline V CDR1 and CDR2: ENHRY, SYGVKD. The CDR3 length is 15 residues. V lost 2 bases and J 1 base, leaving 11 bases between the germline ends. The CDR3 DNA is TGTGCCATCAGTGAGAAGGGGATAGGGAACACTGAAGCTTTCTTT. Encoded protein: CAISEKGIGNTEAFF.

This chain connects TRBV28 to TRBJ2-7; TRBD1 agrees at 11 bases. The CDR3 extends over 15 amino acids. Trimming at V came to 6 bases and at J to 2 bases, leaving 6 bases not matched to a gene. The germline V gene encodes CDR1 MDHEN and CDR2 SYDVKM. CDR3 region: CASRPPGQGAYEQYF. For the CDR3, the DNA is TGTGCCAGCAGGCCTCCGGGACAGGGGGCCTACGAGCAGTACTTC. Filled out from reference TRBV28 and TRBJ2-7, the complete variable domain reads DVKVTQSSRYLVKRTGEKVFLECVQDMDHENMFWYRQDPGLGLRLIYFSYDVKMKEKGDIPEGYSVSREKKERFSLILESASTNQTSMYLCASRPPGQGAYEQYFGPGTRLTVT.

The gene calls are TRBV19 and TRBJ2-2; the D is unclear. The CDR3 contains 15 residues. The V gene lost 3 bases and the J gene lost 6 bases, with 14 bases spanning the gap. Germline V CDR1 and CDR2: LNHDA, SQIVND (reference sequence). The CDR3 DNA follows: TGTGCCAGTAGTATTATAGAACGCACGGCCGGGGAGCTGTTTTTT. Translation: CASSIIERTAGELFF. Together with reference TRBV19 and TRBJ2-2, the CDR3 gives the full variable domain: DGGITQSPKYLFRKEGQNVTLSCEQNLNHDAMYWYRQDPGQGLRLIYYSQIVNDFQKGDIAEGYSVSREKKESFPLTVTSAQKNPTAFYLCASSIIERTAGELFFGEGSRLTVL.

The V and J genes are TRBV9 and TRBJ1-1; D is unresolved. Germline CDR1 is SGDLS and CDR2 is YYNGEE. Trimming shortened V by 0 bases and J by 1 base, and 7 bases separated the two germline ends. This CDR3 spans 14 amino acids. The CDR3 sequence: CASSVGQWNTEAFF. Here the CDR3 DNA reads TGTGCCAGCAGCGTAGGCCAGTGGAACACTGAAGCTTTCTTT.

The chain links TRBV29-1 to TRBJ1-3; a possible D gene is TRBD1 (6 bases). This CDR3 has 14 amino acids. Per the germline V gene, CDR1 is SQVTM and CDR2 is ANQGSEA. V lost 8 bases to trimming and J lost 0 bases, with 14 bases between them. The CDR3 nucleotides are TGCAGCTCGAGGGGGGGAGACTCTGGAAACACCATATATTTT. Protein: CSSRGGDSGNTIYF.

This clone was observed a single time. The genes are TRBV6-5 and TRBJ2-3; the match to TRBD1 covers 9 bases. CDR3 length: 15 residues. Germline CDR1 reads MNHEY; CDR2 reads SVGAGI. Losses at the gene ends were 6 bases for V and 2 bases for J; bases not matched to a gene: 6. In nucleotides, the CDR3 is TGTGCCAGCAGCCCCCGGGACAGGGTCACAGATACGCAGTATTTT. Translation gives CASSPRDRVTDTQYF.

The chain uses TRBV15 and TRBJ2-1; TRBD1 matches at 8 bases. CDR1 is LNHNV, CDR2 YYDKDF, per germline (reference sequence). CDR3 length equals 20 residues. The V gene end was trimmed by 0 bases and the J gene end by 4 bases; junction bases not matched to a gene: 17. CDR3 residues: CATSRDWGNRGIQLYNEQFF. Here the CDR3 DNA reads TGTGCCACCAGCAGAGATTGGGGGAACAGGGGGATCCAATTATACAATGAGCAGTTCTTC.

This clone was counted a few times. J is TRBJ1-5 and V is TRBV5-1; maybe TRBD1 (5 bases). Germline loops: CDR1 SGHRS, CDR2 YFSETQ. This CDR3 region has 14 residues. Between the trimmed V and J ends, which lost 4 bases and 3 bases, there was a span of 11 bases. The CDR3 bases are TGCGCCAGCAGCCCCGAGGGACTCAATCAGCCCCAGCATTTT. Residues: CASSPEGLNQPQHF. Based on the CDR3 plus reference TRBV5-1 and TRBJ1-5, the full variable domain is KAGVTQTPRYLIKTRGQQVTLSCSPISGHRSVSWYQQTPGQGLQFLFEYFSETQRNKGNFPGRFSGRQFSNSRSEMNVSTLELGDSALYLCASSPEGLNQPQHFGDGTRLSIL.

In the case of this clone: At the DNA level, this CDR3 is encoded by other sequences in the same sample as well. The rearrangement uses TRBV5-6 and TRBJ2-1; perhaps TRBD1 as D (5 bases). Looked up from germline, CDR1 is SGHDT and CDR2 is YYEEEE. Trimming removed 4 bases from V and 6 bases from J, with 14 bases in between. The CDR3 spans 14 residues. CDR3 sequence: CASSPEPDSNEQFF. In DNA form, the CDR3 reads TGTGCCAGCAGCCCTGAACCTGACAGCAATGAGCAGTTCTTC.

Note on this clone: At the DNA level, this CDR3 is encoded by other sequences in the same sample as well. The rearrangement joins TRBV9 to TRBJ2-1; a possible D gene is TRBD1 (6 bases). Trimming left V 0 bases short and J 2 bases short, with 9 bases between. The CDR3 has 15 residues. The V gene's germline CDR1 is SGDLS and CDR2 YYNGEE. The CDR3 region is CASSVVDRAYNEQFF. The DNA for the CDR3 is TGTGCCAGCAGCGTAGTGGACAGAGCCTACAATGAGCAGTTCTTC.

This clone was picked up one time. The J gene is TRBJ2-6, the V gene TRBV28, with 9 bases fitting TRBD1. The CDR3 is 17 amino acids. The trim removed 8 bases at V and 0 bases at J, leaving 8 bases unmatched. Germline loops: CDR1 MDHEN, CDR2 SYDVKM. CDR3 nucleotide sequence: TGTGCCAGCGGTAGGGACAGGGCCAGCTCTGGGGCCAACGTCCTGACTTTC. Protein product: CASGRDRASSGANVLTF. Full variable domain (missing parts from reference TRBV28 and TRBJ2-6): DVKVTQSSRYLVKRTGEKVFLECVQDMDHENMFWYRQDPGLGLRLIYFSYDVKMKEKGDIPEGYSVSREKKERFSLILESASTNQTSMYLCASGRDRASSGANVLTFGAGSRLTVL.

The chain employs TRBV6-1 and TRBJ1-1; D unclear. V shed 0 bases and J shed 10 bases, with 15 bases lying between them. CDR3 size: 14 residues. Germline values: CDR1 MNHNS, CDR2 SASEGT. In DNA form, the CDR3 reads TGTGCCAGCAGTGAAGCAGGGAGCTATGGCGGAGCTTTCTTT. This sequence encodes CASSEAGSYGGAFF.

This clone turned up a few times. CDR3 sequence (DNA): TGTGCCAGCAGCCAAGATGAGGGAGGGGCCTCTGGAAACACCATATATTTT. Its translation: CASSQDEGGASGNTIYF. The V and J genes are TRBV4-2 and TRBJ1-3, with TRBD1 as a possible D gene (5 bases). Germline V lookup: CDR1 LGHNA, CDR2 YNFKEQ. Trimming removed 0 bases from V and 0 bases from J, with 12 bases in between. The CDR3 has 17 residues.

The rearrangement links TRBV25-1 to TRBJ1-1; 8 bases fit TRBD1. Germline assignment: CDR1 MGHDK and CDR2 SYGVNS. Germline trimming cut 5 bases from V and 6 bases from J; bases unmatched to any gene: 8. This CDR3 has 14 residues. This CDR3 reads CASSSRTGLPEAFF. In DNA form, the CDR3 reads TGTGCCAGCAGTTCTCGGACAGGGCTCCCTGAAGCTTTCTTT.

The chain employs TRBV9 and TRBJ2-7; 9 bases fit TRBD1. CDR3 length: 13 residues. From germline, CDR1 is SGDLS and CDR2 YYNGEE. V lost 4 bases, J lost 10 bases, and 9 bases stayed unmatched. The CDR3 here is CASSQTWTGDQYF. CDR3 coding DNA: TGTGCCAGCAGCCAAACGTGGACAGGGGATCAGTACTTC.

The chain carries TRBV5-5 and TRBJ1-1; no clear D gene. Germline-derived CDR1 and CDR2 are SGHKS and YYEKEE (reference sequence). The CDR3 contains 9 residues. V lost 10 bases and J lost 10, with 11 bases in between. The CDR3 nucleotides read TGTGCCGACCAGGAGGGAGCTTTCTTT. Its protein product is CADQEGAFF.

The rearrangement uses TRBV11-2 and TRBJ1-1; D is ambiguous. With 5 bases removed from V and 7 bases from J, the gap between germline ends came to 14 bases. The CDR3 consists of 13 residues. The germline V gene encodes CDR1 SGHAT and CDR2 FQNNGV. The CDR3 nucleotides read TGTGCCAGCAGCCCCCAGAGGGTCAGTGAAGCTTTCTTT. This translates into CASSPQRVSEAFF.

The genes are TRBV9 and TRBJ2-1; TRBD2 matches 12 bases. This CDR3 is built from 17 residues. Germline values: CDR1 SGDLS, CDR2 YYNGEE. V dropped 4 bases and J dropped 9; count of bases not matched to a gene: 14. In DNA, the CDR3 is TGTGCCAGCAGCCCCCCATGGCTAGCGGGGGGGTCGGGTGAGCAGTTCTTC. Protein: CASSPPWLAGGSGEQFF.

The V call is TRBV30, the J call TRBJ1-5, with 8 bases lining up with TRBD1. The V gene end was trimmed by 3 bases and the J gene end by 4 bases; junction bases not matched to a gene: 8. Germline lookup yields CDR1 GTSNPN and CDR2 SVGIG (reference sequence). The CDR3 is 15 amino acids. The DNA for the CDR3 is TGTGCCTGGAGCATCCGGGACAGGCGGAATCAGCCCCAGCATTTT. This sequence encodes CAWSIRDRRNQPQHF.

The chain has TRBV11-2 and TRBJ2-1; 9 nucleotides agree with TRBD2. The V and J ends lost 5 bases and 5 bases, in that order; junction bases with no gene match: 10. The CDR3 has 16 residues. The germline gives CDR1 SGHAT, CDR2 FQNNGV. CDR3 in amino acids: CASSPNTAGGDNEQFF. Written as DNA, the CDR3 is TGTGCCAGCAGCCCCAATACCGCGGGGGGGGACAATGAGCAGTTCTTC. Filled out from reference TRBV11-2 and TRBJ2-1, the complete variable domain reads EAGVAQSPRYKIIEKRQSVAFWCNPISGHATLYWYQQILGQGPKLLIQFQNNGVVDDSQLPKDRFSAERLKGVDSTLKIQPAKLEDSAVYLCASSPNTAGGDNEQFFGPGTRLTVL.

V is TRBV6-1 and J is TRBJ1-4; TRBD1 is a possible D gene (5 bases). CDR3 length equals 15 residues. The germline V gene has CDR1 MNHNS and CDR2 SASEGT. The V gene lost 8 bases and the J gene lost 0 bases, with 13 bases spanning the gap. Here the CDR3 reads CASGYGGTTNEKLFF. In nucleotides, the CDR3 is TGTGCCAGCGGCTATGGGGGGACAACTAATGAAAAACTGTTTTTT.